This TCR beta chain was sequenced for a study of cytomegalovirus exposure and HLA in healthy donors (dated by TCRdb to about 2017). Some background on the complete study: According to a later analysis, one platform produced both the roughly 110 validation repertoires and the 700 or so repertoires of the first cohort. High-throughput TCR immunosequencing, statistical association of individual TCRs with disease status, and machine learning were combined to predict cytomegalovirus infection status. The study was designed to test whether signatures of past pathogen exposure could be identified by cataloging public T cell receptors. Besides the first cohort of some 670 subjects, a separate validation cohort made up of 120 different subjects was used. General findings and caveats noted by the study authors: A later analysis lacked HLA typing for the validation cohort, so it scored co-occurrence in that cohort across all 120 repertoires. The study gave a list of under 200 TCR beta chains associated with cytomegalovirus. While some public TCRs were present in many individuals, most TCR sequences turned up only very rarely across donors. The authors suggested that the approach could potentially be extended to other disease states and immunological phenotypes. Of the cluster scores, roughly 93% were above 0 in a later analysis, which found that TCRs clustered in the first cohort also tended to co-occur in the 120 or so validation repertoires. A few of the identified cytomegalovirus-associated TCR beta chains were confirmed in vitro to be specific for cytomegalovirus antigens. The classifier was reported to diagnose cytomegalovirus status with high specificity and sensitivity in both the original cohort and the validation cohort.

Library preparation used the immunoSEQ multiplex PCR assay. On the authors' methods: A statistical classification framework was built to diagnose cytomegalovirus status from the catalog of TCR beta chain sequences. TCRdb's version of the immuneACCESS table is confined to in-frame rearrangements and falls short of the full clone set. An unresolved V gene accounts for under half of the shortfall where checked; the remainder is of unknown origin. V and J calls and clone size are copied from that table; D and trimming were computed from the DNA. The table for this sample lists 250,000 to 350,000 clones; 88% of them were counted only once. Around 0.96% of the sample is in the top ten clones. CDR1 and CDR2, looked up from the germline V gene, are ENHRY and SYGVKD. The CDR3 spans 15 residues, from the cysteine through the phenylalanine. The CDR3 DNA has 45 bases and is translated from base 1. The V and J ends are trimmed by 6 bases and 0 bases, leaving 9 bases between them.

The donors belonged to the validation cohort of about 120 subjects, which was separate from the approximately 700-subject first cohort. This clone was observed a single time. The target of this receptor is not known. No clone much larger than this one lies a single base away; base qualities are absent. The sample consisted of PBMCs. The source is a young man in good health and CMV-seronegative. The sequence is built from TRBV10-3 and TRBJ1-6; too little of a D gene remains to name it. The sequence in DNA is TGTGCCATCAGGGACTGGAGCTCCTATAATTCACCCCTCCACTTT. Translated, this is CAIRDWSSYNSPLHF.